The entry below describes one T cell receptor (beta chain). As yet, its antigen is unknown. Vbeta (60) and Jbeta (13) primers were used in the PCR. Sequenced by immunoSEQ multiplex PCR; TCRdb stores in-frame clones only, minus some. In the table there are around 70,000 clones, just over 85% of which are singletons. The entry originates in a study of cytomegalovirus exposure and HLA in healthy donors. Germline V gene sequence: CDR1 SGHAT, CDR2 FQNNGV. The V gene lost 1 base and the J gene lost 5 bases, with 11 bases spanning the gap. The CDR3 consists of 14 residues. General study results and limits: A missense variant in DCLRE1C was later tied to TCR beta V- and J-gene trimming. Per a prior analysis, the majority of TCR beta V segments were productive roughly 90% or roughly 30% of the time.

Sequenced material: PBMCs. This rearrangement joins TRBV11-2 to TRBJ1-1; unclear D gene. The TCR comes from a woman younger than 45 in good health and CMV-seronegative. CDR3 sequence (DNA): TGTGCCAGCAGCTTAGGACGGGGTACGACTGAAGCTTTCTTT. As protein: CASSLGRGTTEAFF.